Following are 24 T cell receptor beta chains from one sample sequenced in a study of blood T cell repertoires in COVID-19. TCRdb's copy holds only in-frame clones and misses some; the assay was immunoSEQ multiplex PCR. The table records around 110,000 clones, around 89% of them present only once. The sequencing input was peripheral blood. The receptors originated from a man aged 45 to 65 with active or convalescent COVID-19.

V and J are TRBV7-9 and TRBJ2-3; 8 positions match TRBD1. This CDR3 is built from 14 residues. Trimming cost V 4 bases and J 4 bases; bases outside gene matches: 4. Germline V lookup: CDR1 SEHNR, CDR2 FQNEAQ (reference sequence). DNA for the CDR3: TGTGCCAGCAGCTGGACAGGGTTGGCAGATACGCAGTATTTT. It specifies CASSWTGLADTQYF.

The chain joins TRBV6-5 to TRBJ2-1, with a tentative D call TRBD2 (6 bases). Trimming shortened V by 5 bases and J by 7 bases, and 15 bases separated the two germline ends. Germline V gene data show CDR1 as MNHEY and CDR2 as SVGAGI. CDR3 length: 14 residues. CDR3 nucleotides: TGTGCCAGCAGTAACATCGGGAGTGTAAATGAGCAGTTCTTC. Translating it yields CASSNIGSVNEQFF.

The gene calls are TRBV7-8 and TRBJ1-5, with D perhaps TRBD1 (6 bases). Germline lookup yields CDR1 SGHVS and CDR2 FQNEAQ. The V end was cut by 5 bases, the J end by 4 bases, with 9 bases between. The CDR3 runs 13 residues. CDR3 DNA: TGTGCCAGCAGCGAAGACAGGAATCAGCCCCAGCATTTT. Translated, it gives CASSEDRNQPQHF.

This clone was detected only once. CDR3 DNA: TGTGCCAGCAGCTTAGCTAGCGGGAGAGGGCCCGAGCAGTACTTC. This encodes CASSLASGRGPEQYF. The chain joins TRBV11-2 to TRBJ2-7; 10 bases are a match to TRBD2. Germline values: CDR1 SGHAT, CDR2 FQNNGV. The CDR3 spans 15 residues. Trimming at V came to 1 base and at J to 6 bases, leaving 6 bases not matched to a gene.

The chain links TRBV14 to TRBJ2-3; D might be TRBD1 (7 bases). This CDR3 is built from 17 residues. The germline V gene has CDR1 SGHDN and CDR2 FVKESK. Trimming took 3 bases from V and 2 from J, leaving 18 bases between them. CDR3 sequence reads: CASSHRGDSRPTDTQYF. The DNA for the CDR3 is TGTGCCAGCAGCCATCGCGGGGACAGCAGACCCACAGATACGCAGTATTTT. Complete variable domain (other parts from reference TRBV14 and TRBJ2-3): EAGVTQFPSHSVIEKGQTVTLRCDPISGHDNLYWYRRVMGKEIKFLLHFVKESKQDESGMPNNRFLAERTGGTYSTLKVQPAELEDSGVYFCASSHRGDSRPTDTQYFGPGTRLTVL.

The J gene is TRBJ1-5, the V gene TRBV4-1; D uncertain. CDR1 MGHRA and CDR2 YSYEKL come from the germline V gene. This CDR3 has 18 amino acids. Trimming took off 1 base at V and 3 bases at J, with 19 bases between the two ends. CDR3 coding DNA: TGCGCCAGCAGCCAAGTAAGCGTCAGCTACTTTCCCAATCAGCCCCAGCATTTT. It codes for CASSQVSVSYFPNQPQHF.

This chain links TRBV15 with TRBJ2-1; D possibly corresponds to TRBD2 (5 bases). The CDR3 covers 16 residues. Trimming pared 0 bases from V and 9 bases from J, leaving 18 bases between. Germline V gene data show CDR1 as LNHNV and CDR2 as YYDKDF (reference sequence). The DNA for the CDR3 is TGTGCCACCAGCAGAGATTATCCCCCCCAGGCGGGTGAGCAGTTCTTC. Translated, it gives CATSRDYPPQAGEQFF.

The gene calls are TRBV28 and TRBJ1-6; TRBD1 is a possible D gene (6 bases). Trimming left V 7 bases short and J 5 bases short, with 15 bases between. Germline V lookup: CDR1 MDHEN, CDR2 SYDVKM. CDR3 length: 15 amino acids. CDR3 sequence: CASTSVDRNNSPLHF. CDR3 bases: TGTGCCAGCACGTCGGTGGACAGAAATAATTCACCCCTCCACTTT. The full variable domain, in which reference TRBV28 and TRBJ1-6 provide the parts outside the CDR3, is DVKVTQSSRYLVKRTGEKVFLECVQDMDHENMFWYRQDPGLGLRLIYFSYDVKMKEKGDIPEGYSVSREKKERFSLILESASTNQTSMYLCASTSVDRNNSPLHFGNGTRLTVT.

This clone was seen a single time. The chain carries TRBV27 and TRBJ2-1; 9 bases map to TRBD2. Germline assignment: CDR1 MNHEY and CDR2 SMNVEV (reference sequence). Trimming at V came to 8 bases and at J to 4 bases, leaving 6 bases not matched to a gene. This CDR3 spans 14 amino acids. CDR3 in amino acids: CASGRAGGYNEQFF. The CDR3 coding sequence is TGTGCCAGCGGACGGGCGGGAGGGTACAATGAGCAGTTCTTC.

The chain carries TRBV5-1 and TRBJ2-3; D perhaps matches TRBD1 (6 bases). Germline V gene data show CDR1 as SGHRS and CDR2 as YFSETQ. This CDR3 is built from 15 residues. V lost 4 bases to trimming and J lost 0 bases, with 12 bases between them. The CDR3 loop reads CASSQLQGSTDTQYF. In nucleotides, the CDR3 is TGCGCCAGCAGCCAATTACAGGGAAGCACAGATACGCAGTATTTT.

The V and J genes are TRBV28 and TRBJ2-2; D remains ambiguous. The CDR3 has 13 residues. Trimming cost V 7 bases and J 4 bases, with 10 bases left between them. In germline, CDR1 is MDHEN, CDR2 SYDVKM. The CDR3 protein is CASTRPGTGELFF. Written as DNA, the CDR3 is TGTGCCAGCACCCGACCGGGCACCGGGGAGCTGTTTTTT.

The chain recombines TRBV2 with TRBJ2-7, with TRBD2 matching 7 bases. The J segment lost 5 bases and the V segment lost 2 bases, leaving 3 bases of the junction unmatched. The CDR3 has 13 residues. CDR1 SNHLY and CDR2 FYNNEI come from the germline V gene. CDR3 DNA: TGTGCCAGCAGTGAAAGCGGGACTCACGAGCAGTACTTC. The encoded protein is CASSESGTHEQYF.

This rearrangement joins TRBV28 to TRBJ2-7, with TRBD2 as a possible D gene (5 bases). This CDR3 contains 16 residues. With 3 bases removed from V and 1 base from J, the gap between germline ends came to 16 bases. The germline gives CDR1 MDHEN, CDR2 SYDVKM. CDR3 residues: CASSFSLPDLSYEQYF. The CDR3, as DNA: TGTGCCAGCAGTTTTTCCCTCCCGGACTTGTCCTACGAGCAGTACTTC.

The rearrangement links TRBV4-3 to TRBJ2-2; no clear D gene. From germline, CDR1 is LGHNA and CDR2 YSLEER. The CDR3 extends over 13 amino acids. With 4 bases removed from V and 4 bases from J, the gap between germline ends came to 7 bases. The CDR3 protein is CASSLRATGELFF. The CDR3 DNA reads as TGCGCCAGCAGCCTTCGAGCCACCGGGGAGCTGTTTTTT.

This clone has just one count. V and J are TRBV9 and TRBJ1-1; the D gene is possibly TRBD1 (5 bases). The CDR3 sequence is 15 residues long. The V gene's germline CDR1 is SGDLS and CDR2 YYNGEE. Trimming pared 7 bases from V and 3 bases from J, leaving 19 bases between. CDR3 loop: CASERYGGADTEAFF. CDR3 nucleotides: TGTGCCAGCGAGCGTTACGGGGGAGCGGACACTGAAGCTTTCTTT.

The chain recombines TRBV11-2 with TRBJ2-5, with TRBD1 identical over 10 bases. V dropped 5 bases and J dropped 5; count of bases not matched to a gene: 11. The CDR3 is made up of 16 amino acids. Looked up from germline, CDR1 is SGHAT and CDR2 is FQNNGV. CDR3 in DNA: TGTGCCAGCAGCCAACTGGGGACAGGGGCGTTCGAGACCCAGTACTTC. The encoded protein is CASSQLGTGAFETQYF.

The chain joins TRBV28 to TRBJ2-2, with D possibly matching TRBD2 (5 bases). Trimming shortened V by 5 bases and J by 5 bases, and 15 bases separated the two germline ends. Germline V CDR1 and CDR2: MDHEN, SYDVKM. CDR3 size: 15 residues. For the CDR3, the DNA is TGTGCCAGCAGTCCGCCGGGGTCTCGAACCGGGGAGCTGTTTTTT. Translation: CASSPPGSRTGELFF. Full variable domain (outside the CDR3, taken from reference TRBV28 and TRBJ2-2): DVKVTQSSRYLVKRTGEKVFLECVQDMDHENMFWYRQDPGLGLRLIYFSYDVKMKEKGDIPEGYSVSREKKERFSLILESASTNQTSMYLCASSPPGSRTGELFFGEGSRLTVL.

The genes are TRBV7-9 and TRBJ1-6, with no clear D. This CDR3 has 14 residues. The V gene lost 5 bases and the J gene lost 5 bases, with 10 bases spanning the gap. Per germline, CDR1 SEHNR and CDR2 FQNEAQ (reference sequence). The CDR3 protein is CASSPTQNNSPLHF. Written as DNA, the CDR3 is TGTGCCAGCAGCCCAACACAGAATAATTCACCCCTCCACTTT.

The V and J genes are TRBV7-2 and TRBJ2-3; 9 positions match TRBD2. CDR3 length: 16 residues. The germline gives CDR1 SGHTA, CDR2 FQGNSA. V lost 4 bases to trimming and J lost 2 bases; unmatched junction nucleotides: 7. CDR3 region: CASSWGAGGATDTQYF. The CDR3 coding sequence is TGTGCCAGCAGCTGGGGAGCGGGAGGCGCCACAGATACGCAGTATTTT. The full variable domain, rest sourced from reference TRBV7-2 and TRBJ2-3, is GAGVSQSPSNKVTEKGKDVELRCDPISGHTALYWYRQSLGQGLEFLIYFQGNSAPDKSGLPSDRFSAERTGGSVSTLTIQRTQQEDSAVYLCASSWGAGGATDTQYFGPGTRLTVL.

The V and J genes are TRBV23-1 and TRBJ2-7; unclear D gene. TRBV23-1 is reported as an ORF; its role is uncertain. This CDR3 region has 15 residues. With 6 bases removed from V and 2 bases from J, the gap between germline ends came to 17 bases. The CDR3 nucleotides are TGCGCCAGCAGCCCAAACGACCTCGGAGCCTACGAGCAGTACTTC. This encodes CASSPNDLGAYEQYF.

In DNA form, the CDR3 reads TGCGCCAGCAGCTTGGCAGGGGAAAAGAGTCAGCCCCAGCATTTT. Translated: CASSLAGEKSQPQHF. This chain connects TRBV5-1 to TRBJ1-5, with D possibly matching TRBD1 (6 bases). The CDR3 consists of 15 residues. V lost 0 bases to trimming and J lost 6 bases, with 13 bases between them. CDR1 is SGHRS, CDR2 YFSETQ, per germline.

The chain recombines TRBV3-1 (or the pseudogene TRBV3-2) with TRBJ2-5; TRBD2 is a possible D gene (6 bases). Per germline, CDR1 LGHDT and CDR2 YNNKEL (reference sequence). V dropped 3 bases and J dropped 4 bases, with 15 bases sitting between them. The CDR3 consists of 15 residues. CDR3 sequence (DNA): TGTGCCAGCAGCCAGCCCAGGGACGGGGGAGAGACCCAGTACTTC. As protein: CASSQPRDGGETQYF.

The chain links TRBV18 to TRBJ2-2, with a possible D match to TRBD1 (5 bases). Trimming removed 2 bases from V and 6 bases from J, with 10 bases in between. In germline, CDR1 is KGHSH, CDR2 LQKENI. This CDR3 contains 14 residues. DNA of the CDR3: TGTGCCAGCTCACCAGTCAGGGCCTCCGGGGAGCTGTTTTTT. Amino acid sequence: CASSPVRASGELFF.

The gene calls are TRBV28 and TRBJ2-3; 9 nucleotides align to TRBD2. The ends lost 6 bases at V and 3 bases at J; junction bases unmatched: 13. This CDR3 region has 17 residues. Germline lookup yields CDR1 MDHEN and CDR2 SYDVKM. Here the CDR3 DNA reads TGTGCCAGCAGCCTTAGCGGGAGAGGTCGTAGGACAGATACGCAGTATTTT. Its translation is CASSLSGRGRRTDTQYF. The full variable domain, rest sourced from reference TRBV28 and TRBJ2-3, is DVKVTQSSRYLVKRTGEKVFLECVQDMDHENMFWYRQDPGLGLRLIYFSYDVKMKEKGDIPEGYSVSREKKERFSLILESASTNQTSMYLCASSLSGRGRRTDTQYFGPGTRLTVL.